A selection of T cell receptor beta chains follows, all from one sample in a study of identical twins. TCRdb re-analysed the 5' RACE reads in MiXCR, keeping a single row per CDR3 protein. The data contain 450,000 or so distinct CDR3 sequences, roughly 18% of them seen just once; the ten biggest clones take up roughly 12%. Sequencing was performed on naive T cells sorted from blood. The source of these receptors is a man aged 50-59 years in good health. Both conserved end residues are part of each CDR3. The order of the fields is D gene, V gene, clone size, J gene, CDR3 protein, CDR3 DNA. A D gene is named only where the DNA matches it firmly. Not all rows give a size; the values are once, few, many and, for expanded clones, a class.

D gene: TRBD1; V gene: TRBV18; clone size: .; J gene: TRBJ2-2; CDR3 protein: CASSLSTGATGELFF; CDR3 DNA: TGTGCCAGCTCACTATCGACAGGGGCGACCGGGGAGCTGTTTTTT
D gene: TRBD2; V gene: TRBV25-1; clone size: few; J gene: TRBJ2-7; CDR3 protein: CASSDFFAGVNEQYF; CDR3 DNA: TGTGCCAGCAGTGATTTCTTTGCGGGAGTTAACGAGCAGTACTTC
D gene: .; V gene: TRBV7-3; clone size: once; J gene: TRBJ1-6; CDR3 protein: CASSLNPGDSPLHF; CDR3 DNA: TGTGCCAGCAGCTTAAATCCGGGGGATTCACCCCTCCACTTT
D gene: .; V gene: TRBV29-1; clone size: few; J gene: TRBJ1-2; CDR3 protein: CSVEVRGDYGYTF; CDR3 DNA: TGCAGCGTTGAGGTCCGCGGGGACTATGGCTACACCTTC
D gene: .; V gene: TRBV20-1; clone size: .; J gene: TRBJ1-1; CDR3 protein: CSASPGNTEAFF; CDR3 DNA: TGCAGTGCCAGCCCGGGGAACACTGAAGCTTTCTTT
D gene: TRBD1; V gene: TRBV4-2; clone size: once; J gene: TRBJ1-1; CDR3 protein: CASRRGPGEGTEAFF; CDR3 DNA: TGTGCCAGCAGAAGGGGGCCGGGGGAAGGCACTGAAGCTTTCTTT
D gene: .; V gene: TRBV5-1; clone size: many; J gene: TRBJ2-5; CDR3 protein: CASSNQETQYF; CDR3 DNA: TGCGCCAGCAGCAACCAAGAGACCCAGTACTTC
D gene: TRBD2; V gene: TRBV13; clone size: few; J gene: TRBJ2-5; CDR3 protein: CASSLDLASGLETQYF; CDR3 DNA: TGTGCCAGCAGCTTAGACTTGGCTAGCGGGCTTGAGACCCAGTACTTC
D gene: .; V gene: TRBV6-5; clone size: few; J gene: TRBJ2-1; CDR3 protein: CASMLRGSYNEQFF; CDR3 DNA: TGTGCCAGCATGTTACGGGGCTCCTACAATGAGCAGTTCTTC
D gene: .; V gene: TRBV14; clone size: .; J gene: TRBJ1-1; CDR3 protein: CASSAQGGSEAFF; CDR3 DNA: TGTGCCAGCAGCGCACAGGGAGGGTCTGAAGCTTTCTTT
D gene: TRBD1; V gene: TRBV4-3; clone size: few; J gene: TRBJ1-4; CDR3 protein: CASSQDPLTGGSEKLFF; CDR3 DNA: TGCGCCAGCAGCCAAGATCCCCTGACAGGGGGGAGTGAAAAACTGTTTTTT
D gene: .; V gene: TRBV25-1; clone size: .; J gene: TRBJ2-7; CDR3 protein: CASSEVGGETVREQYF; CDR3 DNA: TGTGCCAGCAGTGAAGTGGGCGGGGAGACAGTTCGCGAGCAGTACTTC
D gene: TRBD2; V gene: TRBV20-1; clone size: few; J gene: TRBJ2-7; CDR3 protein: CSATGTSGYYEQYF; CDR3 DNA: TGCAGTGCGACCGGGACTAGCGGATACTACGAGCAGTACTTC
D gene: TRBD2; V gene: TRBV20-1; clone size: .; J gene: TRBJ2-3; CDR3 protein: CSARAGTSGDTQYF; CDR3 DNA: TGCAGTGCTAGGGCCGGGACTAGCGGGGATACGCAGTATTTT
D gene: TRBD1; V gene: TRBV20-1; clone size: many; J gene: TRBJ2-3; CDR3 protein: CSANEGQGFTDTQYF; CDR3 DNA: TGCAGTGCCAACGAGGGACAGGGGTTCACAGATACGCAGTATTTT
D gene: .; V gene: TRBV20-1; clone size: .; J gene: TRBJ1-1; CDR3 protein: CSARAGSTDTEAFF; CDR3 DNA: TGCAGTGCTAGAGCAGGGTCTACGGACACTGAAGCTTTCTTT
D gene: .; V gene: TRBV5-5; clone size: .; J gene: TRBJ1-1; CDR3 protein: CASSPPNLGWTAFF; CDR3 DNA: TGTGCCAGCAGCCCCCCCAACCTAGGCTGGACGGCTTTCTTT
D gene: TRBD2; V gene: TRBV2; clone size: once; J gene: TRBJ2-7; CDR3 protein: CASSHLIRPGTNYEQYF; CDR3 DNA: TGTGCCAGCAGTCATCTTATCCGACCCGGGACTAACTACGAGCAGTACTTC
D gene: TRBD1; V gene: TRBV2; clone size: few; J gene: TRBJ1-2; CDR3 protein: CASSSLPTGTANYGYTF; CDR3 DNA: TGTGCCAGCAGTTCGCTCCCGACCGGGACAGCAAACTATGGCTACACCTTC
D gene: .; V gene: TRBV4-1; clone size: .; J gene: TRBJ1-2; CDR3 protein: CASSPAGINYGYTF; CDR3 DNA: TGCGCCAGCAGCCCGGCCGGGATTAACTATGGCTACACCTTC
D gene: TRBD2; V gene: TRBV10-3; clone size: few; J gene: TRBJ2-3; CDR3 protein: CAIASGGSTDTQYF; CDR3 DNA: TGTGCCATCGCTAGCGGGGGGAGCACAGATACGCAGTATTTT
D gene: TRBD2; V gene: TRBV2; clone size: .; J gene: TRBJ2-1; CDR3 protein: CASSRLAGVGEQFF; CDR3 DNA: TGTGCCAGCTCTAGACTAGCGGGAGTGGGTGAGCAGTTCTTC
D gene: .; V gene: TRBV14; clone size: .; J gene: TRBJ2-7; CDR3 protein: CASSPLASWEYEQYF; CDR3 DNA: TGTGCCAGCAGCCCCCTTGCGTCTTGGGAGTACGAGCAGTACTTC
D gene: TRBD1; V gene: TRBV5-5; clone size: .; J gene: TRBJ2-7; CDR3 protein: CASRKTGTGSYEQYF; CDR3 DNA: TGTGCCAGCAGGAAGACCGGGACAGGGTCCTACGAGCAGTACTTC
D gene: .; V gene: TRBV7-6; clone size: .; J gene: TRBJ2-2; CDR3 protein: CASSRTTNTGELFF; CDR3 DNA: TGTGCCAGCAGCCGCACCACCAACACCGGGGAGCTGTTTTTT
D gene: .; V gene: TRBV5-5; clone size: .; J gene: TRBJ2-1; CDR3 protein: CASSLIDFEQFF; CDR3 DNA: TGTGCCAGCAGCTTAATAGATTTTGAGCAGTTCTTC
D gene: TRBD2; V gene: TRBV28; clone size: many; J gene: TRBJ2-1; CDR3 protein: CASSPLAVNNEQFF; CDR3 DNA: TGTGCCAGCAGTCCTCTAGCGGTAAACAATGAGCAGTTCTTC
D gene: .; V gene: TRBV20-1; clone size: few; J gene: TRBJ2-7; CDR3 protein: CSARALGGDPYEQYF; CDR3 DNA: TGCAGTGCTAGAGCCCTCGGAGGGGATCCCTACGAGCAGTACTTC
D gene: TRBD1; V gene: TRBV11-2; clone size: many; J gene: TRBJ2-7; CDR3 protein: CASSREWDSPLYEQYF; CDR3 DNA: TGTGCCAGCAGCCGAGAGTGGGACAGTCCGCTCTACGAGCAGTACTTC
D gene: .; V gene: TRBV6-2/TRBV6-3; clone size: .; J gene: TRBJ1-1; CDR3 protein: CASIHGGPVAVNTEAFF; CDR3 DNA: TGTGCCAGCATCCATGGTGGACCAGTGGCGGTGAACACTGAAGCTTTCTTT
D gene: TRBD2; V gene: TRBV4-2; clone size: .; J gene: TRBJ2-5; CDR3 protein: CASSPGTSGGAGLETQYF; CDR3 DNA: TGTGCCAGCAGCCCCGGGACTAGCGGGGGGGCTGGTCTAGAGACCCAGTACTTC
D gene: .; V gene: TRBV19; clone size: few; J gene: TRBJ2-7; CDR3 protein: CASSITRLTYEQYF; CDR3 DNA: TGTGCCAGTAGTATCACACGACTAACCTACGAGCAGTACTTC
D gene: .; V gene: TRBV5-6; clone size: .; J gene: TRBJ2-1; CDR3 protein: CASSIINFEQFF; CDR3 DNA: TGTGCCAGCAGCATCATTAATTTTGAGCAGTTCTTC
D gene: .; V gene: TRBV20-1; clone size: few; J gene: TRBJ1-1; CDR3 protein: CSARAGGADTEAFF; CDR3 DNA: TGCAGTGCTAGAGCTGGGGGCGCGGACACTGAAGCTTTCTTT
D gene: .; V gene: TRBV7-2; clone size: .; J gene: TRBJ2-1; CDR3 protein: CASSLRGPVGEQFF; CDR3 DNA: TGTGCCAGCAGCTTACGGGGGCCAGTCGGCGAGCAGTTCTTC
D gene: .; V gene: TRBV2; clone size: few; J gene: TRBJ2-7; CDR3 protein: CASSTEGRGSYEQYF; CDR3 DNA: TGTGCCAGCAGTACCGAGGGGCGGGGCTCCTACGAGCAGTACTTC
D gene: .; V gene: TRBV5-1; clone size: many; J gene: TRBJ2-1; CDR3 protein: CASSWGGRLQNEQFF; CDR3 DNA: TGCGCCAGCAGCTGGGGGGGGCGACTTCAAAATGAGCAGTTCTTC
D gene: .; V gene: TRBV12-3/TRBV12-4; clone size: many; J gene: TRBJ1-6; CDR3 protein: CASARRAYNSPLHF; CDR3 DNA: TGTGCCAGCGCTAGGCGCGCCTATAATTCACCCCTCCACTTT
D gene: .; V gene: TRBV7-2; clone size: .; J gene: TRBJ2-7; CDR3 protein: CASSSGPGRSYEQYF; CDR3 DNA: TGTGCCAGCAGCTCAGGACCGGGACGTTCCTACGAGCAGTACTTC
D gene: TRBD2; V gene: TRBV6-5; clone size: .; J gene: TRBJ2-3; CDR3 protein: CASSYVAGAADTQYF; CDR3 DNA: TGTGCCAGCAGTTACGTTGCGGGAGCGGCAGATACGCAGTATTTT
D gene: TRBD2; V gene: TRBV12-3/TRBV12-4; clone size: .; J gene: TRBJ2-2; CDR3 protein: CASRQRDGTGELFF; CDR3 DNA: TGTGCCAGCAGACAGCGGGACGGCACCGGGGAGCTGTTTTTT
D gene: TRBD1; V gene: TRBV4-3; clone size: .; J gene: TRBJ2-5; CDR3 protein: CASSQDRAKQETQYF; CDR3 DNA: TGCGCCAGCAGCCAGGACAGGGCGAAACAAGAGACCCAGTACTTC
D gene: TRBD1; V gene: TRBV27; clone size: few; J gene: TRBJ1-6; CDR3 protein: CASSVGTGMYSPLHF; CDR3 DNA: TGTGCCAGCAGTGTTGGGACAGGGATGTATTCACCCCTCCACTTT
D gene: .; V gene: TRBV6-2/TRBV6-3; clone size: few; J gene: TRBJ2-7; CDR3 protein: CASSKSDPLFYEQYF; CDR3 DNA: TGTGCCAGCAGTAAAAGCGATCCCCTATTCTACGAGCAGTACTTC
D gene: .; V gene: TRBV9; clone size: many; J gene: TRBJ2-7; CDR3 protein: CASSAPWGLEDYEQYF; CDR3 DNA: TGTGCCAGCAGCGCACCTTGGGGTTTGGAGGACTACGAGCAGTACTTC
D gene: .; V gene: TRBV5-1; clone size: many; J gene: TRBJ2-5; CDR3 protein: CASSLGTQETQYF; CDR3 DNA: TGTGCCAGCAGCCTCGGGACACAAGAGACCCAGTACTTC